This passage covers 2 T cell receptor beta chains from one sample sequenced in a study of low-dose radiotherapy and immunotherapy resistance in tumors. Regarding time point: before trial treatment. TRAV and TRBV primers primed cDNA for both TCRalpha and TCRbeta. PCR amplification of the TCRs was performed with Phusion for 20 to 25 PCR cycles, and it relied on a constant-region primer together with a V-primer adapter. TCRdb used MiXCR to reprocess the reads, holding one entry per CDR3 protein. This sample has 59,000 or so distinct CDR3 sequences; approximately 26% occur once, and the top ten carry 6.5% to 8%. The specimen comprised PBMCs, sampled before treatment. The receptors were sampled from a male donor with rectosigmoid adenocarcinoma.

This clonotype was counted ten times or more. The DNA of the CDR3 is TGTGCCAGCAGCGTAGACGTCGCGGATACGCAGTATTTT. Translated: CASSVDVADTQYF. This chain connects TRBV9 to TRBJ2-3; D unresolved. Germline V CDR1 and CDR2: SGDLS, YYNGEE. The CDR3 has 13 amino acids. V lost 0 bases and J 6 bases, leaving 8 bases between the germline ends.

This clonotype was counted many times. Written as DNA, the CDR3 is TGTGCCAGCACCAGAGAGGGGGGGGCGGGATACATGAACACTGAAGCTTTCTTT. Translation gives CASTREGGAGYMNTEAFF. This rearrangement joins TRBV7-2 to TRBJ1-1, with TRBD1 as a possible D gene (6 bases). The CDR3 contains 18 residues. Trimming left V 7 bases short and J 0 bases short, with 24 bases between. Per the germline V gene, CDR1 is SGHTA and CDR2 is FQGNSA. The variable domain in full, completed from reference TRBV7-2 and TRBJ1-1, reads GAGVSQSPSNKVTEKGKDVELRCDPISGHTALYWYRQSLGQGLEFLIYFQGNSAPDKSGLPSDRFSAERTGGSVSTLTIQRTQQEDSAVYLCASTREGGAGYMNTEAFFGQGTRLTVV.